Here is one T cell receptor (beta chain) with its context. This same CDR3 is encoded by further DNA sequences in the sample. This record comes from a study of cytomegalovirus exposure and HLA in healthy donors. Deletions cut 5 bases from V and 5 bases from J, with 16 bases between. Germline values: CDR1 MNHEY, CDR2 SVGAGI. The CDR3 loop spans 15 amino acids. The PCR was carried out with 60 Vbeta primers and 13 Jbeta primers. Some clones are missing from TCRdb's copy, which holds only in-frame ones; the method was immunoSEQ multiplex PCR. The data show about 160,000 clones, roughly 79% seen once. Sequenced sample: PBMCs. V is TRBV6-5 and J is TRBJ1-3, with no clear D. The source of this sequence is a man under 40 in good health and CMV-seronegative. In DNA, the CDR3 is TGTGCCAGCAGTCCCACAGAGGGCTTTCGAAACACCATATATTTT. Protein sequence: CASSPTEGFRNTIYF.